These 2 T cell receptor beta chains share one sample of origin, sequenced in a study of cytomegalovirus exposure and HLA in healthy donors. In the PCR, 60 Vbeta and 13 Jbeta primers were used. Profiled with immunoSEQ multiplex PCR; TCRdb holds only in-frame clones, not every one. The table has 130,000 or so clones, roughly 80% seen once. Sequencing was performed on PBMCs. The receptor set was obtained from a female donor in good health and CMV-seronegative.

This clone showed up just a few times. V and J are TRBV27 and TRBJ2-1; D is unresolved. From germline, CDR1 is MNHEY and CDR2 SMNVEV (reference sequence). Trimming pared 5 bases from V and 14 bases from J, leaving 16 bases between. The CDR3 contains 12 residues. CDR3 bases: TGTGCCAGCAGTCCGATCCGCGGTGCGGAGTTCTTC. This translates into CASSPIRGAEFF.

This clone was recorded a few times. The rearrangement joins TRBV11-2 to TRBJ2-1, with D maybe TRBD2 (6 bases). This CDR3 is 12 amino acids long. Germline V gene data show CDR1 as SGHAT and CDR2 as FQNNGV. V shed 3 bases and J shed 8 bases, with 8 bases lying between them. This chain's CDR3 is CASSFRRDEQFF. The CDR3 coding sequence is TGTGCCAGCAGCTTCAGGAGGGATGAGCAGTTCTTC.